The clone carrying this TCR beta chain was detected ten times or more. The data originate from a study of identical twins. V lost 8 bases, J lost 3 bases, and 7 bases lay in between. CDR1 is KGHSH, CDR2 LQKENI, per germline. The CDR3 has 11 amino acids. TCRdb reprocessed the 5' RACE reads via MiXCR and lists one record per CDR3 protein. The sample yields over 600,000 distinct CDR3 sequences, 21% seen once. These sequences were also reported in another study, on T cells expressing NK-cell markers. From that paper: Sequencing covered eight donors, seven HCMV-seropositive and one seronegative.

The sequenced sample consisted of PBMCs. The source is a young woman in good health. The chain is built from TRBV18 and TRBJ2-5, with D uncertain. The CDR3 DNA sequence: TGTGCCAGCAGCCCTAAAGAGACCCAGTACTTC. Translation gives CASSPKETQYF.